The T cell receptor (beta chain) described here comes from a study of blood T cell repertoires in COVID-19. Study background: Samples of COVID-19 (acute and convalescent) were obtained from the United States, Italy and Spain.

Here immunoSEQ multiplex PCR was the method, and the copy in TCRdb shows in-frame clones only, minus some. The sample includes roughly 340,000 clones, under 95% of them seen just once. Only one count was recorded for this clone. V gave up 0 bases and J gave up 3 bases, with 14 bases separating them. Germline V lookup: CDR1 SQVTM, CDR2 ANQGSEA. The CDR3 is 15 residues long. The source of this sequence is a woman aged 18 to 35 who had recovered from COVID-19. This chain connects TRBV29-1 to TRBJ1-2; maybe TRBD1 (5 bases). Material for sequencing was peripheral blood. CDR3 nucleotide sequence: TGCAGCGTTGAAGAAATTGGGGGGGGACACTATGGCTACACCTTC. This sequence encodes CSVEEIGGGHYGYTF.